This TCR beta chain was retrieved from a study of T-cell memory formation after mild COVID-19. Study-wide context: TCR clustering was largely donor specific.

Study observations and caveats: Clones shrinking between day 15 and 85 showed a balanced CD4/CD8 split, and those that grew later tilted toward CD4+. Cross-reactive memory apparently joined, as some responding clones appeared in pre-infection memory. CD8+ contracting clones occupied EMRA, while CD4+ ones occupied mainly CM and EM.

The sample holds a few counts of this clonotype. Antigen: not known. TCRdb fed the 5' RACE reads into MiXCR, producing one record per CDR3 protein. There are 470,000 or so distinct CDR3 sequences in the sample; approximately 19% occur only once, and about 22% lies in the top ten. Looked up from germline, CDR1 is MGHRA and CDR2 is YSYEKL. Between the trimmed V and J ends, which lost 1 base and 3 bases, there was a span of 7 bases. The CDR3 length is 14 residues. The chain links TRBV4-1 to TRBJ1-5, with D unresolved. The sequencing sample was made of PBMCs or a T cell subset sorted from them (not recorded which). The sequence derives from a young man who had mild COVID-19 (a few samples of this study predate the infection). Cell type and time point are not known. The DNA of the CDR3 is TGCGCCAGCAGCCAAGTCTTCGACAATCAGCCCCAGCATTTT. Its translation: CASSQVFDNQPQHF.